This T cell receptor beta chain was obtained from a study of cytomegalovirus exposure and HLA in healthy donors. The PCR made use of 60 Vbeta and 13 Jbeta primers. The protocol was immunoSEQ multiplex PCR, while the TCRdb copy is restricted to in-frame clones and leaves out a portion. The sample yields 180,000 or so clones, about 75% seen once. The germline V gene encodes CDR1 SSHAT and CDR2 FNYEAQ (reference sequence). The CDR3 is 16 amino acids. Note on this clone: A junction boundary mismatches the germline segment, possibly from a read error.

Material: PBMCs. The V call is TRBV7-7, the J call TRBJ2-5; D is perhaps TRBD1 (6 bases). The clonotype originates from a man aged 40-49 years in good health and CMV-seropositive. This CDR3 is CASSLATGRGQETQYF. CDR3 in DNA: TGTGCTAGCAGCTTAGCAACGGGCAGGGGCCAAGAGACCCAGTACTTC.